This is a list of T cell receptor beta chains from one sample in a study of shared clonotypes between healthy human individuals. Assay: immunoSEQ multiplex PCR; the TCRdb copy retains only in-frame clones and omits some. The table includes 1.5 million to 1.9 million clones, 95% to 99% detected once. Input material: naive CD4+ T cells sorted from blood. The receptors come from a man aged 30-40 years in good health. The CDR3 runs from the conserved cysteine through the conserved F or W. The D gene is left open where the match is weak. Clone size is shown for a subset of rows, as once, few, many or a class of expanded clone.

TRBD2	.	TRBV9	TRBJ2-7	TGTGCCAGCAGTTTGGGACTAGGTCCCTACGAGCAGTACTTC	CASSLGLGPYEQYF
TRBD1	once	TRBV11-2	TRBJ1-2	TGTGCCAGCAGCTTAGTGCGACAGGGGGGAGGCTACACCTTC	CASSLVRQGGGYTF
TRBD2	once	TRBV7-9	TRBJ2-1	TGTGCCAGCAGACCTGGACTAGCGGGAGAGTTCGATGAGCAGTTCTTC	CASRPGLAGEFDEQFF
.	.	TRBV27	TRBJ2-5	TGTGCCAGCAGCCCAAAGGACCCTAAAGAGACCCAGTACTTC	CASSPKDPKETQYF
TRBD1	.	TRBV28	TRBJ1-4	TGTGCCAGCAGTTTAAGGCAGGGGGGTGAAAAACTGTTTTTT	CASSLRQGGEKLFF
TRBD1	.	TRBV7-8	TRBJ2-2	TGTGCCAGCAGCCTACACCGGGACAGGACCGGGGAGCTGTTTTTT	CASSLHRDRTGELFF
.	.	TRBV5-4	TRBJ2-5	TGTGCCAGCAGCACCGGGACGGAGAGAAGAGAGACCCAGTACTTC	CASSTGTERRETQYF
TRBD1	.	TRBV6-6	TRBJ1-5	TGTGCCAGCAGTATCGGACAGGGGGCGATCAATCAGCCCCAGCATTTT	CASSIGQGAINQPQHF
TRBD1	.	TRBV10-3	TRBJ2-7	TGTGCCATCAGGAAAGTTGTTCCCGGGACAGGTTACGAGCAGTACTTC	CAIRKVVPGTGYEQYF
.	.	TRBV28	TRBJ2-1	TGTGCCAGCAGGGGGTTTGGTGATGAGCAGTTCTTC	CASRGFGDEQFF
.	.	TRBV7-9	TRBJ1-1	TGTGCCAGCAGGCACAGGGTCGGGAACACTGAAGCTTTCTTT	CASRHRVGNTEAFF
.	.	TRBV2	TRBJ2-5	TGTGCCAGCAGACCAGGACTAGGGGGGACACAAGAGACCCAGTACTTC	CASRPGLGGTQETQYF
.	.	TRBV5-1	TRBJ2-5	TGCGCCAGCAGCTTGTCGGACACCCCGCGGGGGACCCAGTACTTC	CASSLSDTPRGTQYF
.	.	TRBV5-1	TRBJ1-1	TGCGCCAGCAGCTTGGCTCGGGGATTCACTGAAGCTTTCTTT	CASSLARGFTEAFF
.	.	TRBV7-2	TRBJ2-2	TGTGCCAGCAGCTTATGGGGGACGGGTGTTGCCGGGGAGCTGTTTTTT	CASSLWGTGVAGELFF
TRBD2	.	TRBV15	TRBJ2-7	TGTGCCGCCAGCGGGGGACTAGCGGGAGCCTACGAGCAGTACTTC	CAASGGLAGAYEQYF
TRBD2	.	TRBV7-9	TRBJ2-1	TGTGCCAGCACCATTGGGGGGGGAAAGGAGTTCTTC	CASTIGGGKEFF
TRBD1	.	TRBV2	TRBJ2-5	TGTGCCAGCAGTGTTCGACAGGGGTTAGAGACCCAGTACTTC	CASSVRQGLETQYF
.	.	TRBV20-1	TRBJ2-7	TGCAGTGCTGATGGGAAGTACGAGCAGTACTTC	CSADGKYEQYF
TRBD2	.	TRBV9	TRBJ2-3	TGTGCCAGCAGCGTAAAGGGCTTAGCGGGAGGGACCTCCACTAGCACAGATACGCAGTATTTT	CASSVKGLAGGTSTSTDTQYF
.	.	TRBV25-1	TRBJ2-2	TGTGCCAGCAGTGTTTATGTGGGCACCGGGGAGCTGTTTTTT	CASSVYVGTGELFF
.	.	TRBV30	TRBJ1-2	TGTGCCTGGAGGGGCGGTGGTGAGGCTTATGGCTACACCTTC	CAWRGGGEAYGYTF
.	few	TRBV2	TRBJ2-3	TGTGCCAGCAGTGGGGCAGATACGCAGTATTTT	CASSGADTQYF
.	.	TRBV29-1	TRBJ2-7	TGCAGCGCCGTAAGCGGGTCCTACGAGCAGTACTTC	CSAVSGSYEQYF
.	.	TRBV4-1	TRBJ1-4	TGCGCCAGCAGCCCAATGGGACCAGGGAATGAAAAACTGTTTTTT	CASSPMGPGNEKLFF
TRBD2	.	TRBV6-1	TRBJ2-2	TGTGCCAGCAGTGACCCCTGGGAGGGGACCGGGGAGCTGTTTTTT	CASSDPWEGTGELFF
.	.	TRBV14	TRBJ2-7	TGTGCCAGCAGCCGAGGGACGGGAGCCCATTCCTACGAGCAGTACTTC	CASSRGTGAHSYEQYF
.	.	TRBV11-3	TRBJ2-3	TGTGCCAGCAGCTTAGAAGGACCAGATACGCAGTATTTT	CASSLEGPDTQYF
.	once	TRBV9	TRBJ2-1	TGTGCCAGCAGCGACCGGGACTACAATGAGCAGTTCTTC	CASSDRDYNEQFF
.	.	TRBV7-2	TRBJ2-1	TGTGCCAGCAGCTCCCGGCGGATATACAATGAGCAGTTCTTC	CASSSRRIYNEQFF
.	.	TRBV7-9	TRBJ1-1	TGTGCCAGCAGCTGGGGGGGCGAGACTGAAGCTTTCTTT	CASSWGGETEAFF
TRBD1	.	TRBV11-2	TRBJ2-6	TGTGCCAGCAGCTTAAACCGACAGGGGTCTACTGGGGCCAACGTCCTGACTTTC	CASSLNRQGSTGANVLTF
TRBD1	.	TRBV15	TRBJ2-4	TGTGCCACCAGCAGAGTATTACAGGGGGCCGGAAACATTCAGTACTTC	CATSRVLQGAGNIQYF
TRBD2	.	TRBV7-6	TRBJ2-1	TGTGCCAGCAGCTTAGGACTAGCGGGAGCAGACAATGAGCAGTTCTTC	CASSLGLAGADNEQFF
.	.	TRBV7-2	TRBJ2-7	TGTGCCAGCAGCTTAGCGCGGTTGCGGGCCTCCTACGAGCAGTACTTC	CASSLARLRASYEQYF
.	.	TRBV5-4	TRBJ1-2	TGTGCCAGCAGTCCTCCGGGACGAGGCCGTGGCTACACCTTC	CASSPPGRGRGYTF
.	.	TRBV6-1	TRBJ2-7	TGTGCCAGCAGTGAAATTGGTACAGGCCACAGCGAGCAGTACTTC	CASSEIGTGHSEQYF
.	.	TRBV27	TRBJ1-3	TGTGCCAGCAGCCGCAGGTTATCCTCTGGAAACACCATATATTTT	CASSRRLSSGNTIYF
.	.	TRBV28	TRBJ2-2	TGTGCCAGCAGTTTTTCGACTGTCACCGGGGAGCTGTTTTTT	CASSFSTVTGELFF
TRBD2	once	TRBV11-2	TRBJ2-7	TGTGCCAGCACCCTTGGTAGCGGGAGTTTGGGAGCCTACGAGCAGTACTTC	CASTLGSGSLGAYEQYF
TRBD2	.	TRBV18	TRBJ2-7	TGTGCCAGCTCACCAATTAGCGGGGGGACCCCCTACGAGCAGTACTTC	CASSPISGGTPYEQYF
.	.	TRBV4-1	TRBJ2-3	TGCGCCAGCAGCCTGCACAGGGCAAGCACAGATACGCAGTATTTT	CASSLHRASTDTQYF
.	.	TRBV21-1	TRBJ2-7	TGTGCCAGCCGGGACAGCCTTCTGTCACCGGGACTAGCGGGAGGGATAGCCTACGAGCAGTACTTC	CASRDSLLSPGLAGGIAYEQYF
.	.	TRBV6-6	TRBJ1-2	TGTGCCAGCAATGCCCCGGACAGCAACTATGGCTACACCTTC	CASNAPDSNYGYTF
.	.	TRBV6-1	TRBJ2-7	TGTGCCAGCAGTGTCAAACCTCCAGGGGCGCTTGGCGAGCAGTACTTC	CASSVKPPGALGEQYF
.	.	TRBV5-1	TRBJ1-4	TGCGCCAGCAGCTTGGGGCCAGCGCTTAATGAAAAACTGTTTTTT	CASSLGPALNEKLFF
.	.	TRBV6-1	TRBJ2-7	TGTGCCAGCAGTTCCCGGACTATAACCTACGAGCAGTACTTC	CASSSRTITYEQYF
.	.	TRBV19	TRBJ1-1	TGTGCCAGTCTCCGGGGAAACACTGAAGCTTTCTTT	CASLRGNTEAFF
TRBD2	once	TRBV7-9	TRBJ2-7	TGTGCCAGCAGCTCCGAGACTAGCGGGAGTTTGCAGTACTTC	CASSSETSGSLQYF
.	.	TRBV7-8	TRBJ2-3	TGTGCCAGCAGCATAGACTCAGATACGCAGTATTTT	CASSIDSDTQYF
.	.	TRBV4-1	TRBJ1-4	TGCGCCAGCAGCGCAAACAGGGTGGAGAGGGAAAAACTGTTTTTT	CASSANRVEREKLFF
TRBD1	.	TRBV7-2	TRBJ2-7	TGTGCCAGCAGCCCTACCGGGACAGCAATCTACGAGCAGTACTTC	CASSPTGTAIYEQYF